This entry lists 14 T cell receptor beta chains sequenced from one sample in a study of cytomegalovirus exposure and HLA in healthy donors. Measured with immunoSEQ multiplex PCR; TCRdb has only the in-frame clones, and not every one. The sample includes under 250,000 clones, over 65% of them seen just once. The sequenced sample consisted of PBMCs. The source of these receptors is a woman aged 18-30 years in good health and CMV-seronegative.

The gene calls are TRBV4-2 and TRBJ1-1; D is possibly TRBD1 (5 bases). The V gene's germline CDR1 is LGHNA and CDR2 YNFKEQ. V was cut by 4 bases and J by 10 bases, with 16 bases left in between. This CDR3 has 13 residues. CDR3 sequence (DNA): TGTGCCAGCAGCCCTGCTGGAGGGGAAGGAGCTTTCTTT. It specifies CASSPAGGEGAFF.

CDR3 bases: TGTGCCTGGAGTGGCCCCGGGACAGGCCAGCCACCCCTCCACTTT. Its protein product is CAWSGPGTGQPPLHF. V gene TRBV30 combines with J gene TRBJ1-6; 8 nucleotides align to TRBD1. CDR3 length equals 15 residues. J lost 11 bases, V lost 1 base, and 10 bases had no gene match. In germline, CDR1 is GTSNPN, CDR2 SVGIG (reference sequence).

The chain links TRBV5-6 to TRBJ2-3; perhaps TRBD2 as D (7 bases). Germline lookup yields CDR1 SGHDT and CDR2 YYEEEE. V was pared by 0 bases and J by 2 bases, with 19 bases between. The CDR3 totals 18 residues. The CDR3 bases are TGTGCCAGCAGCTTGGCCCCGGTAATCGGGGGGCCCACAGATACGCAGTATTTT. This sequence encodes CASSLAPVIGGPTDTQYF.

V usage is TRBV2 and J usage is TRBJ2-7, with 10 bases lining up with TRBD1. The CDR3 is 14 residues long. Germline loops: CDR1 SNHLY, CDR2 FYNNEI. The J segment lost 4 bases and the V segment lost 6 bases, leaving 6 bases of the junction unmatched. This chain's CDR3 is CASRTGTGAYEQYF. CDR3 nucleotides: TGTGCCAGCAGAACCGGGACAGGGGCGTACGAGCAGTACTTC.

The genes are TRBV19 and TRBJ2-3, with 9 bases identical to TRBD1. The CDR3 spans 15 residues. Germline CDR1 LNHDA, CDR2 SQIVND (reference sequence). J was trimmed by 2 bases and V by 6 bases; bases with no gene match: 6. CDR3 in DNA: TGTGCCAGTAGCGCCTGGGACAGGGACACAGATACGCAGTATTTT. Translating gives CASSAWDRDTDTQYF.

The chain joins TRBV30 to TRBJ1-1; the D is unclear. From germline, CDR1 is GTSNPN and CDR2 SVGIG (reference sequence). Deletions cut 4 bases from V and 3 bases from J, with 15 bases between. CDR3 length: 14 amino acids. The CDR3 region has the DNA TGTGCCTGGACATACCTGAGGGAGGACACTGAAGCTTTCTTT. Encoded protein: CAWTYLREDTEAFF. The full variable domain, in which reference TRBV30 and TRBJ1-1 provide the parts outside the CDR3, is SQTIHQWPATLVQPVGSPLSLECTVEGTSNPNLYWYRQAAGRGLQLLFYSVGIGQISSEVPQNLSASRPQDRQFILSSKKLLLSDSGFYLCAWTYLREDTEAFFGQGTRLTVV.

CDR3 protein: CASSDPTGHGANVLTF. The CDR3 nucleotides read TGTGCCAGCAGTGACCCGACAGGGCACGGGGCCAACGTCCTGACTTTC. The rearrangement joins TRBV6-4 to TRBJ2-6, with 7 bases that match TRBD1. V gave up 2 bases and J gave up 4 bases; unmatched junction bases: 5. In germline, CDR1 is MRHNA, CDR2 SNTAGT. CDR3 length: 16 residues.

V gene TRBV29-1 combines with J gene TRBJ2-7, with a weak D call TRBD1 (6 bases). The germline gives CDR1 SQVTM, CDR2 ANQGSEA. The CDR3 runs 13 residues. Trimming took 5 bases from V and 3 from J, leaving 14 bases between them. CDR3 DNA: TGCAGCGTTACAGGGAAGTCCATCTACGAGCAGTACTTC. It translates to CSVTGKSIYEQYF.

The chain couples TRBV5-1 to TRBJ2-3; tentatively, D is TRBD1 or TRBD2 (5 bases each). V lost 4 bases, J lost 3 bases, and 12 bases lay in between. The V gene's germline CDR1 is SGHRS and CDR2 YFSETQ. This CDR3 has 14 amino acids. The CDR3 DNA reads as TGCGCCAGCAGCCGCCCGGGGACGACAGATACGCAGTATTTT. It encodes CASSRPGTTDTQYF.

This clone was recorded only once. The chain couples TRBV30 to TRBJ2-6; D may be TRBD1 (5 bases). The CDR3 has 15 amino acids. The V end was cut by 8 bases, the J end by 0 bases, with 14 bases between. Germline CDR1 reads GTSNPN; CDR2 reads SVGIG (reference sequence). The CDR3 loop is CAGATGGSGANVLTF. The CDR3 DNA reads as TGTGCCGGGGCAACGGGCGGCTCTGGGGCCAACGTCCTGACTTTC. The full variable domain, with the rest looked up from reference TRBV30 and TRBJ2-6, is SQTIHQWPATLVQPVGSPLSLECTVEGTSNPNLYWYRQAAGRGLQLLFYSVGIGQISSEVPQNLSASRPQDRQFILSSKKLLLSDSGFYLCAGATGGSGANVLTFGAGSRLTVL.

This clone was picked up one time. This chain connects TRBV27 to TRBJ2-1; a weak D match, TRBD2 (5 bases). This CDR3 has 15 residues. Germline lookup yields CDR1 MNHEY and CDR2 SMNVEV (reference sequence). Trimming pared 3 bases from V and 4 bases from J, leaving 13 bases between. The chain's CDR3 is CASSFEGLSYNEQFF. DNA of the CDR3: TGTGCCAGCAGTTTTGAGGGCCTCTCTTACAATGAGCAGTTCTTC.

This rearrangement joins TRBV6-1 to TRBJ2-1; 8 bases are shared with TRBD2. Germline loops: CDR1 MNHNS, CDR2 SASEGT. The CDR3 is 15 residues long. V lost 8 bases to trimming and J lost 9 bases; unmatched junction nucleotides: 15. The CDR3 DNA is TGTGCCAGCGGACTACTAGCGGCGAATGATGGTGAGCAGTTCTTC. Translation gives CASGLLAANDGEQFF.

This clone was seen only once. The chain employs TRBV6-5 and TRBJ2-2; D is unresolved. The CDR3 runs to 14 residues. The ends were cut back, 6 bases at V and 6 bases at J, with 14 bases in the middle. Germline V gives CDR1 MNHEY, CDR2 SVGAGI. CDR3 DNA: TGTGCCAGCAGAGCCGGGCCTTTGGCCGGGGAGCTGTTTTTT. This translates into CASRAGPLAGELFF.

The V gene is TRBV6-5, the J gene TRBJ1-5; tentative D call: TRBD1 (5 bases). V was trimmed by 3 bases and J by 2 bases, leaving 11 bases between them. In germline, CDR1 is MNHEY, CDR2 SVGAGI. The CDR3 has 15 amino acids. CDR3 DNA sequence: TGTGCCAGCAGTTATTCCAGGGAGGGCAATCAGCCCCAGCATTTT. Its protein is CASSYSREGNQPQHF.